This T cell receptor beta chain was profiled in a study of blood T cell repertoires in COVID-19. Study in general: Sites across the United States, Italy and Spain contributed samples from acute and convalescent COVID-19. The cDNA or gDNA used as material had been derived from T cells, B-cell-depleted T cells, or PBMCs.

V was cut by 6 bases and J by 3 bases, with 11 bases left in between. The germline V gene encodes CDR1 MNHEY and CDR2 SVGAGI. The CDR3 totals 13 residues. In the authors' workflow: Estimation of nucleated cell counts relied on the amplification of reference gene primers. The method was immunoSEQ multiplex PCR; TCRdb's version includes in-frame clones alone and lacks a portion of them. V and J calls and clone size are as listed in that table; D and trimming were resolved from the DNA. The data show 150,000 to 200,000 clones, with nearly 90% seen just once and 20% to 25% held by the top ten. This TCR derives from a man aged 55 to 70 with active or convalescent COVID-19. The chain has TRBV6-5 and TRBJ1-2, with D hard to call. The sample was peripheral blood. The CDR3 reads CASSPRLYYGYTF. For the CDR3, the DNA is TGTGCCAGCAGCCCGAGGTTGTACTATGGCTACACCTTC.